The sample holds a few counts of the clone carrying this T cell receptor (beta chain). This specimen belongs to a study of blood T cell repertoires in COVID-19. Background on the study: COVID-19 samples, acute and convalescent, were from the United States, Italy and Spain. Sample material is recorded as cDNA or gDNA derived from T cells, B-cell-depleted T cells, or PBMCs.

The length of the CDR3 is 14 residues. Looked up from germline, CDR1 is KGHSH and CDR2 is LQKENI. With 2 bases clipped from V and 10 bases from J, the junction kept 5 bases outside the gene matches. As handled by the study authors: Scientists estimated how many nucleated cells there were by amplifying reference gene primers. Sequenced by immunoSEQ multiplex PCR; TCRdb stores in-frame clones only, minus some. D and trimming come from the DNA, and the V and J calls and clone size come from that table. This sample has more than 150,000 clones, with approximately 90% found just once. The J gene is TRBJ1-5, the V gene TRBV18; 10 bases are a match to TRBD1. What was sequenced was peripheral blood. This TCR was recovered from a man aged 45 to 65 with acute or convalescent COVID-19. The CDR3 sequence is CASSPSRDRGPQHF. CDR3 DNA sequence: TGTGCCAGCTCACCATCCCGGGACAGGGGCCCCCAGCATTTT.